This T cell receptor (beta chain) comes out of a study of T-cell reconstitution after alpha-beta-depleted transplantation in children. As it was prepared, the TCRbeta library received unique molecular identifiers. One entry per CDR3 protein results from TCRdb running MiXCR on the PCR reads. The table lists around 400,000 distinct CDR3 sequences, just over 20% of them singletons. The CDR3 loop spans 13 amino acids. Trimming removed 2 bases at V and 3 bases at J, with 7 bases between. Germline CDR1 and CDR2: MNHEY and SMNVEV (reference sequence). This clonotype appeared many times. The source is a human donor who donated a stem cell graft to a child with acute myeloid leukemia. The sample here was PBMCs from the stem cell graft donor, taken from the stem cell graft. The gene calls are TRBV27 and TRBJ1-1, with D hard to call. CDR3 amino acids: CASSLERYTEAFF. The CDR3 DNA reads TGTGCCAGCAGTTTAGAGCGATACACTGAAGCTTTCTTT.